The rows below give T cell receptor beta chains drawn from one sample of a study of blood T cell repertoires in COVID-19. Sequencing was performed with immunoSEQ multiplex PCR; in TCRdb, only in-frame clones are kept and a portion is missing. Counted here are over 250,000 clones, 83% occurring once; the ten biggest clones make up roughly 10%. The sequenced material came from peripheral blood. All receptors come from a woman between 45 and 60 years old who had recovered from COVID-19. Both conserved end residues are part of each CDR3. A D gene is named only where the DNA matches it firmly. The size of a clone is reported for some rows only, either as once, few or many, or as a class for expanded clones.

cdr3_nt cdr3_aa j_call v_call clone_size d_call
TGCGCCAGCAGCCAAGGCTTCGCGCGGGGCCCACAGCCCCAGCATTTT CASSQGFARGPQPQHF TRBJ1-5 TRBV4-1 - -
TGCAGCGTCGGGACTAGCGGCGTCACAGATACGCAGTATTTT CSVGTSGVTDTQYF TRBJ2-3 TRBV29-1 - TRBD2
TGTGCCAGCAGCTCCCTGGGGAGCGAGCAGTACTTC CASSSLGSEQYF TRBJ2-7 TRBV7-9 - -
TGCGCCAGCAGCCAATTGCAGGCACAAGAGACCCAGTACTTC CASSQLQAQETQYF TRBJ2-5 TRBV5-1 - -
TGTGCCAGCAGCAGGACTAGCGGGATTTCCTACAATGAGCAGTTCTTC CASSRTSGISYNEQFF TRBJ2-1 TRBV27 - TRBD2
TGTGCCAGTAGCCCGTCCTCCGGGGAGCTGTTTTTT CASSPSSGELFF TRBJ2-2 TRBV19 - -
TGTGCCAGCATGGATAGCGGGGGGCCCTCCTACAATGAGCAGTTCTTC CASMDSGGPSYNEQFF TRBJ2-1 TRBV27 - TRBD2
TGTGCCAGCAGCTTGGGTTGGACAGCTAGCAATCAGCCCCAGCATTTT CASSLGWTASNQPQHF TRBJ1-5 TRBV5-5 - -
TGTGCCACCAGTGCGGGAAAAGGGTATGGCTACACCTTC CATSAGKGYGYTF TRBJ1-2 TRBV24-1 few -
TGCGCCAGCAGCCAAACGAGTACTTCCTACAATGAGCAGTTCTTC CASSQTSTSYNEQFF TRBJ2-1 TRBV4-3 - -
TGTGCCAGCAGCTTACGACAGTTGAACACTGAAGCTTTCTTT CASSLRQLNTEAFF TRBJ1-1 TRBV7-9 - -
TGTGCCTGGAGTGTATACCGGGGGGCCTATAGCAATCAGCCCCAGCATTTT CAWSVYRGAYSNQPQHF TRBJ1-5 TRBV30 once -
TGTGCCAGCAGCTTACGGACAGGGAGCCACGAGCAGTACTTC CASSLRTGSHEQYF TRBJ2-7 TRBV7-2 - TRBD1
TGTGCCAGCAGCGACAGAGGCTACGAGCAGTACTTC CASSDRGYEQYF TRBJ2-7 TRBV6-5 - -
TGTGCCACCAGTGATTTCCGGACTAGCGGGAGGAGCTCCTACAATGAGCAGTTCTTC CATSDFRTSGRSSYNEQFF TRBJ2-1 TRBV24-1 - TRBD2
TGTGCCAGCTCACCACCCGGGTACCGGTATGGCTACACCTTC CASSPPGYRYGYTF TRBJ1-2 TRBV18 - -
TGTGCCAGCGGGGGACAGGTTGACACTGAAGCTTTCTTT CASGGQVDTEAFF TRBJ1-1 TRBV2 - TRBD1
TGTGCCAGCAGTTTGACCGGGGGACAGGGGAATGGCTACACCTTC CASSLTGGQGNGYTF TRBJ1-2 TRBV28 - TRBD1
TGTGCCAGCAGCGTCCTCGGACAGGGAGGTCCCACCTTC CASSVLGQGGPTF TRBJ1-2 TRBV9 - TRBD1
TGTGCCAGCAGCCCGACCGGGACTAGCACAGATACGCAGTATTTT CASSPTGTSTDTQYF TRBJ2-3 TRBV3-1/TRBV3-2 - -
TGTGCCAGCAGTGGACAGCACACCGGGGAGCTGTTTTTT CASSGQHTGELFF TRBJ2-2 TRBV6-2/TRBV6-3 few -
TGTGCCAGCAGCTTACCCCCCTTGAATCAGCCCCAGCATTTT CASSLPPLNQPQHF TRBJ1-5 TRBV7-8 - -
TGTGCCAGCAGTTTATCGCAAGGAGAATTACCCTACGAGCAGTACTTC CASSLSQGELPYEQYF TRBJ2-7 TRBV27 - -
TGTGCCAGCAGCTTAGGCGGGGGGCGAAATGAGCAGTTCTTC CASSLGGGRNEQFF TRBJ2-1 TRBV13 - -